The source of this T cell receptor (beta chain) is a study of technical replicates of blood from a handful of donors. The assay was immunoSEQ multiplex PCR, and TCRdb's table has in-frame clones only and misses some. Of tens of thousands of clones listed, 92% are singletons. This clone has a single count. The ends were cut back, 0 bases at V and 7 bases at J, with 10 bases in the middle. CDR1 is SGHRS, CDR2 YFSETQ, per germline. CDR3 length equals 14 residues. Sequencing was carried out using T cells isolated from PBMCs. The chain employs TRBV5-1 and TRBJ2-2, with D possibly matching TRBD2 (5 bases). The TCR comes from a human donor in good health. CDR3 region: CASSLGESNGELFF. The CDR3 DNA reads TGCGCCAGCAGCTTGGGGGAGTCGAACGGGGAGCTGTTTTTT.